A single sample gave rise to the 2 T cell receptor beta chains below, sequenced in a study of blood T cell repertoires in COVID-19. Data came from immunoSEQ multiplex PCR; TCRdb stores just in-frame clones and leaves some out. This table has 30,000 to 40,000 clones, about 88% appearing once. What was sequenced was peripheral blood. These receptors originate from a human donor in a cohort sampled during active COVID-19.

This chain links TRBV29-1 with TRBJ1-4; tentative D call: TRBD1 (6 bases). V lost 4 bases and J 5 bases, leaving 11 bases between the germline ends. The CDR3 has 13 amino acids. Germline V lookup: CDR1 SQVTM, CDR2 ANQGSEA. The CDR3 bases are TGCAGCGTTGGAGGGGGGGGAAATGAAAAACTGTTTTTT. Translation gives CSVGGGGNEKLFF.

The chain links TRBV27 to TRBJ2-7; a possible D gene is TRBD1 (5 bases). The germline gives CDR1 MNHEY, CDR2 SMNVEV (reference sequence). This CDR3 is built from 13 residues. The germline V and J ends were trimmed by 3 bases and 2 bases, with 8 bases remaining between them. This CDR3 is CASSLTVAYEQYF. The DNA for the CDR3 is TGTGCCAGCAGTTTGACAGTCGCCTACGAGCAGTACTTC.